The sequence of this T cell receptor beta chain was determined in a study of shared clonotypes between healthy human individuals. Turning to the study itself: A donor's plate count was three for CD4 naive and three for CD4 memory; CD8 naive had two and CD8 memory one. Study results and caveats: Despite large depth, rarefaction showed incomplete sorted-subset sequencing.

Generated by immunoSEQ multiplex PCR, the TCRdb table keeps only in-frame clones and is missing some. The table records 400,000 or so clones, roughly 96% of them present only once. With respect to this clone: What it binds is unknown.

The ends lost 3 bases at V and 8 bases at J; junction bases unmatched: 10. The CDR3 has 16 amino acids. Looked up from germline, CDR1 is SGHTA and CDR2 is FQGNSA. Together with CD45RO+ cells, CCR7-negative CD45RA+ TemRA cells were included in CD8 memory. Source material: memory CD8+ T cells sorted from blood. Noted subset: CD45RO+ cells pooled with CCR7-negative TemRA cells. The rearrangement joins TRBV7-2 to TRBJ2-1; 10 bases agree with TRBD2. The TCR sequence derives from a man younger than 45 in good health. The CDR3 spells CASSLGLAGVDYEQFF. The CDR3 region has the DNA TGTGCCAGCAGCTTGGGGCTAGCGGGAGTTGACTATGAGCAGTTCTTC.